This T cell receptor beta chain was documented in a study of response to subunit inactivated influenza vaccine. Study-wide points: T cells newly recruited by each seasonal influenza vaccination are few, the authors suggested.

A remark on this clonotype: Antigen: not known.

One entry per CDR3 protein results from TCRdb running MiXCR on the RT-PCR reads. Of about 570,000 distinct CDR3 sequences listed, approximately 12% were seen once; the top ten hold around 9.6%. The sequence was obtained from a man in his forties or fifties who received an inactivated influenza vaccine. The sample in question was PBMCs from blood, obtained on the day of vaccination.

CDR3 residues: CASSQGLHQETQYF. CDR3 in DNA: TGTGCCAGCAGTCAGGGACTACACCAAGAGACCCAGTACTTC. The V gene is TRBV6-1, the J gene TRBJ2-5, with TRBD2 identical over 7 bases. Germline V gene lookup returns CDR1 MNHNS and CDR2 SASEGT. This CDR3 has 14 amino acids. V dropped 5 bases and J dropped 0; count of bases not matched to a gene: 3.